A single sample gave rise to the 15 T cell receptor beta chains below, sequenced in a study of response to subunit inactivated influenza vaccine. TCRdb re-called the RT-PCR reads with MiXCR, one entry per CDR3 protein. This sample has 250,000 to 350,000 distinct CDR3 sequences, with approximately 20% found just once. The sequencing here drew on PBMCs from blood, taken less than 22 months after vaccination. Every receptor here comes from a man aged 45-69 years who received an inactivated influenza vaccine.

V usage is TRBV6-2 or TRBV6-3 and J usage is TRBJ1-5, with D perhaps TRBD1 (6 bases). The germline V and J ends were trimmed by 5 bases and 3 bases, with 8 bases remaining between them. The germline CDR1 and CDR2 sequences are MNHEY and SVGEGT. The CDR3 has 13 residues. CDR3 sequence (DNA): TGTGCCAGCAGTGGGACACCCAATCAGCCCCAGCATTTT. The encoded protein is CASSGTPNQPQHF.

The chain is built from TRBV2 and TRBJ2-7; 7 bases line up with TRBD2. The CDR3 is 14 residues long. After removal of 3 bases from V and 3 bases from J, the junction contained 5 bases not matched to a gene. Per the germline V gene, CDR1 is SNHLY and CDR2 is FYNNEI. The CDR3 sequence is CASSEGLHLYEQYF. The CDR3, as DNA: TGTGCCAGCAGTGAGGGACTACACCTCTACGAGCAGTACTTC. The complete variable domain, with remaining parts taken from reference TRBV2 and TRBJ2-7, reads EPEVTQTPSHQVTQMGQEVILRCVPISNHLYFYWYRQILGQKVEFLVSFYNNEISEKSEIFDDQFSVERPDGSNFTLKIRSTKLEDSAMYFCASSEGLHLYEQYFGPGTRLTVT.

The V call is TRBV28, the J call TRBJ1-2; the D is unclear. Trimming took 4 bases from V and 4 from J, leaving 13 bases between them. The V gene's germline CDR1 is MDHEN and CDR2 SYDVKM. There are 14 residues in the CDR3. As DNA, the CDR3 is TGTGCCAGCAGTTCGTCGACAACGGGCTATGGCTACACCTTC. This codes for CASSSSTTGYGYTF.

This clonotype has more than one count but fewer than ten. CDR3 nucleotide sequence: TGCAGTGCTCGGGCCGGGGAGGGGGGAAACACCATATATTTT. Translated: CSARAGEGGNTIYF. V gene TRBV20-1 combines with J gene TRBJ1-3; D might be TRBD1 (5 bases). Germline-derived CDR1 and CDR2 are DFQATT and SNEGSKA (reference sequence). V shed 5 bases and J shed 4 bases, with 15 bases lying between them. The CDR3 extends over 14 amino acids.

The chain combines TRBV4-1 with TRBJ2-3, with TRBD1 identical over 9 bases. CDR1 is MGHRA, CDR2 YSYEKL, per germline. CDR3 length: 19 amino acids. Trimming cost V 0 bases and J 5 bases; bases outside gene matches: 15. DNA of the CDR3: TGCGCCAGCAGCCAAGAGGTTTTCGTCGGGACAGGGCGTATAGATACGCAGTATTTT. This translates into CASSQEVFVGTGRIDTQYF.

CDR3 protein: CASSRTGNGNTIYF. The CDR3 nucleotides are TGTGCCAGTAGCCGGACAGGGAACGGAAACACCATATATTTT. This sequence joins TRBV19 and TRBJ1-3, with TRBD1 matching over 8 bases. V lost 6 bases to trimming and J lost 4 bases; unmatched junction nucleotides: 5. CDR1 and CDR2 from the germline V gene are LNHDA and SQIVND (reference sequence). The CDR3 is made up of 14 amino acids.

As regards this clonotype: This clone may be a read error of a much larger clone one base away. This chain links TRBV4-2 with TRBJ1-4; possibly TRBD1 for D (5 bases). Germline V CDR1 and CDR2: LGHNA, YNFKEQ. The CDR3 is 16 residues long. CDR3 nucleotide sequence: TGTGCCAGCAGCCAAGACAGGGTGGAAACTAATGAAAAACTGTTATTT. This gives the protein CASSQDRVETNEKLLF.

This chain links TRBV29-1 with TRBJ1-2; D possibly corresponds to TRBD1 (6 bases). Germline CDR1 reads SQVTM; CDR2 reads ANQGSEA. V dropped 7 bases and J dropped 8 bases, with 14 bases sitting between them. The CDR3 loop spans 11 amino acids. CDR3 bases: TGCAGCGAAAAGGGGGTAGAAGGCTACACCTTC. Amino acid sequence: CSEKGVEGYTF.

The chain combines TRBV6-5 with TRBJ2-7, with no clear D. V was pared by 2 bases and J by 6 bases, with 14 bases between. This CDR3 is built from 14 residues. Germline V CDR1 and CDR2: MNHEY, SVGAGI. For the CDR3, the DNA is TGTGCCAGCAGTTACGAAAGGGTGTCTTCCGAGCAGTACTTC. Translated: CASSYERVSSEQYF.

This clonotype showed up just once. The chain couples TRBV29-1 to TRBJ2-7; 9 bases align to TRBD1. The CDR3 is 13 amino acids. The germline V gene has CDR1 SQVTM and CDR2 ANQGSEA. The V and J ends lost 6 bases and 4 bases, in that order; junction bases with no gene match: 7. CDR3 protein: CSVRTGEKYEQYF. Written as DNA, the CDR3 is TGCAGCGTGCGGACAGGGGAAAAATACGAGCAGTACTTC.

J is TRBJ1-2 and V is TRBV6-6; weak D call: TRBD1 (6 bases). The V end was cut by 6 bases, the J end by 8 bases, with 13 bases between. The CDR3 has 12 residues. CDR1 MNHNY and CDR2 SVGAGI come from the germline V gene (reference sequence). In DNA form, the CDR3 reads TGTGCCAGCAGCCAACCGGACAGAGGCTACACCTTC. Translation: CASSQPDRGYTF.

The V and J genes are TRBV20-1 and TRBJ2-7, with no clear D. Germline V lookup: CDR1 DFQATT, CDR2 SNEGSKA (reference sequence). V gave up 3 bases and J gave up 4 bases, with 7 bases separating them. The CDR3 has 11 amino acids. Written as DNA, the CDR3 is TGCAGTGCTAGTCTTTTTTACGAGCAGTACTTC. Encoded protein: CSASLFYEQYF.

The sample holds a few counts of this clonotype. This chain links TRBV10-3 with TRBJ1-1; 10 bases are a match to TRBD1. J gave up 6 bases and V 2 bases, and 3 bases lay outside the gene matches. In germline, CDR1 is ENHRY, CDR2 SYGVKD. The CDR3 runs to 14 residues. The DNA for the CDR3 is TGTGCCATCAGTGAGGTAGGGACAGGGGCTGAAGCTTTCTTT. This codes for CAISEVGTGAEAFF.

This clonotype was picked up one time. The chain carries TRBV7-2 and TRBJ2-5; 8 nucleotides line up with TRBD2. The germline V gene has CDR1 SGHTA and CDR2 FQGNSA. The CDR3 contains 16 residues. The ends lost 4 bases at V and 3 bases at J; junction bases unmatched: 10. Here the CDR3 reads CASSSPAGARKETQYF. The CDR3 region has the DNA TGTGCCAGCAGCTCACCAGCGGGAGCCCGCAAAGAGACCCAGTACTTC.

This chain uses TRBV6-1 with TRBJ1-1; TRBD1 matches at 7 bases. This CDR3 contains 13 residues. Germline V gives CDR1 MNHNS, CDR2 SASEGT. Trimming removed 7 bases from V and 2 bases from J; junction bases left unmatched: 4. CDR3: CASKGQFNTEAFF. CDR3 DNA: TGTGCCAGCAAGGGACAGTTCAACACTGAAGCTTTCTTT.